These 9 T cell receptor beta chains originate from one sample sequenced in a study of blood T cell repertoires in COVID-19. Only in-frame clones appear in the TCRdb table, and some are missing; sequencing was by immunoSEQ multiplex PCR. The sample lists more than 300,000 clones; roughly 89% were seen once. The sample comprised peripheral blood. These receptors originate from a woman aged 25 to 39 with COVID-19, enrolled during active disease.

This chain links TRBV6-2 or TRBV6-3 with TRBJ2-7, with unresolved D. The CDR3 is 12 residues long. Trimming removed 0 bases from V and 6 bases from J, with 6 bases in between. CDR1 is MNHEY, CDR2 SVGEGT, per germline. The CDR3 loop is CASSYSAGEQYF. For the CDR3, the DNA is TGTGCCAGCAGTTACTCGGCAGGCGAGCAGTACTTC.

This clone appeared a single time. V and J are TRBV6-1 and TRBJ2-7, with no clear D. Germline V lookup: CDR1 MNHNS, CDR2 SASEGT. V lost 3 bases and J 2 bases, leaving 8 bases between the germline ends. The CDR3 contains 13 residues. The CDR3 coding sequence is TGTGCCAGCAGTGAGAGGCAGCCCTACGAGCAGTACGTC. It translates to CASSERQPYEQYV.

The V gene is TRBV27, the J gene TRBJ2-7; tentatively, D is TRBD2 (8 bases). This CDR3 has 16 residues. V was shortened by 3 bases and J by 3 bases, with 18 bases between the two germline ends. CDR1 is MNHEY, CDR2 SMNVEV, per germline (reference sequence). The CDR3 protein is CASSFSGDRPVYEQYF. The DNA for the CDR3 is TGTGCCAGCAGTTTTAGCGGGGACAGACCCGTCTACGAGCAGTACTTC.

The chain combines TRBV3-1 (or the pseudogene TRBV3-2) with TRBJ1-2, with TRBD1 matching over 10 bases. Trimming took 2 bases from V and 5 from J; bases not matched to a gene: 8. Germline V lookup: CDR1 LGHDT, CDR2 YNNKEL (reference sequence). The CDR3 extends over 16 amino acids. This CDR3 reads CASSQTGTGASYGYTF. The DNA for the CDR3 is TGTGCCAGCAGCCAAACCGGGACAGGGGCCTCTTATGGCTACACCTTC.

The chain recombines TRBV2 with TRBJ2-7; 9 bases align to TRBD1. This CDR3 has 14 residues. Germline lookup yields CDR1 SNHLY and CDR2 FYNNEI. V lost 4 bases to trimming and J lost 6 bases; unmatched junction nucleotides: 7. The CDR3 sequence is CASSVLDRGLEQYF. DNA for the CDR3: TGTGCCAGCAGTGTTTTGGACAGGGGCCTCGAGCAGTACTTC.

The chain is built from TRBV24-1 and TRBJ2-3; TRBD1 matches 10 bases. The length of the CDR3 is 15 residues. Germline V gives CDR1 KGHDR, CDR2 SFDVKD. The J segment lost 4 bases and the V segment lost 4 bases, leaving 4 bases of the junction unmatched. This chain's CDR3 is CATSDMTGGADTQYF. In nucleotides, the CDR3 is TGTGCCACCAGTGACATGACAGGGGGCGCAGATACGCAGTATTTT.

The chain is built from TRBV4-1 and TRBJ2-6; 8 positions agree with TRBD1. Looked up from germline, CDR1 is MGHRA and CDR2 is YSYEKL. J was trimmed by 0 bases and V by 4 bases; bases with no gene match: 5. The CDR3 extends over 17 amino acids. CDR3 protein: CASSRGQAFSGANVLTF. CDR3 nucleotides: TGCGCCAGCAGCCGGGGACAGGCATTCTCTGGGGCCAACGTCCTGACTTTC.

The V call is TRBV3-1 (or the pseudogene TRBV3-2), the J call TRBJ2-3; 8 bases match TRBD2. V dropped 4 bases and J dropped 5; count of bases not matched to a gene: 11. From germline, CDR1 is LGHDT and CDR2 YNNKEL (reference sequence). The CDR3 sequence is 16 residues long. CDR3 nucleotide sequence: TGTGCCAGCAGCCGGGACCCCGGCGGGGGGATAGATACGCAGTATTTT. Its protein product is CASSRDPGGGIDTQYF.

The gene calls are TRBV7-9 and TRBJ2-5; the match to TRBD2 covers 9 bases. Germline V gives CDR1 SEHNR, CDR2 FQNEAQ (reference sequence). V was clipped by 1 base and J by 2 bases; unmatched bases: 2. The CDR3 is 15 residues long. The CDR3 region is CASSLEGLAQETQYF. The CDR3 region has the DNA TGTGCCAGCAGCTTAGAGGGACTAGCTCAAGAGACCCAGTACTTC.